The T cell receptor beta chain described here comes from a study of regulatory T cells in long-lasting Graves disease. Time point described: newly diagnosed GD, antithyroid drugs for less than 3 months. The TCR library used RNA extracted from PBMCs. Libraries of TCR beta came from iRepertoire HTBI primers plus Arm-PCR of CDR3 regions. Via MiXCR, TCRdb re-called the multiplex PCR reads, giving one row per CDR3 protein. The sample records over 500,000 distinct CDR3 sequences, 16% being singletons. CDR1 and CDR2 (germline): SGDLS, YYNGEE. V lost 2 bases to trimming and J lost 6 bases, with 11 bases between them. The CDR3 extends over 13 amino acids. These sequences were also reported in another study, on T cells in Graves' hyperthyroidism and ophthalmopathy. That report notes: Peripheral blood also featured most of the thyroid clonotypes expanded above 0.001.

V and J are TRBV9 and TRBJ1-1, with a tentative D call TRBD1 (6 bases). Sequencing used peripheral blood mononuclear cells (PBMCs), obtained at new diagnosis, from a patient treated with antithyroid drugs. This receptor was identified in a woman aged 30 to 39 with Graves disease. CDR3 amino acids: CASSVGGPPEAFF. The CDR3 DNA is TGTGCCAGCAGCGTGGGGGGCCCCCCTGAAGCTTTCTTT.